One T cell receptor beta chain is described in this entry. Other DNA sequences of this sample code for an identical CDR3. In terms of age and location, participants ranged from roughly 18 to 95 years and lived in roughly 22 US areas. These data are taken from a study of blood T cell repertoires in COVID-19. Whole-study context: Acute and convalescent COVID-19 samples came from the United States, Italy and Spain. T cells, B-cell-depleted T cells, or PBMCs provided the cDNA or gDNA that served as material.

Data came from immunoSEQ multiplex PCR; TCRdb stores just in-frame clones and leaves some out. The repertoire has over 250,000 clones, approximately 86% of them found once; the top ten carry approximately 9%. Germline lookup yields CDR1 SEHNR and CDR2 FQNEAQ (reference sequence). V lost 2 bases, J lost 1 base, and 5 bases lay in between. This CDR3 has 13 residues. Sample: PBMCs or T cells enriched from blood (not recorded which). V gene TRBV7-9 combines with J gene TRBJ1-1; the D is unclear. This TCR was sampled from a woman aged 18-30 years who had recovered from COVID-19. The CDR3 DNA is TGTGCCAGCAGCTTACCAGGGAACACTGAAGCTTTCTTT. Translated: CASSLPGNTEAFF.